This T cell receptor beta chain was found in a study of T cells in Graves' hyperthyroidism and ophthalmopathy. This clonotype appeared many times. RNA transcripts gave rise to amplified TCR beta CDR3 regions. The HTBI primer set drove a first-round RT-PCR of the TCR CDR3. Via MiXCR, TCRdb re-called the multiplex PCR reads, giving one row per CDR3 protein. The sample contains approximately 370,000 distinct CDR3 sequences, about 18% of which appear only once. Germline V lookup: CDR1 SNHLY, CDR2 FYNNEI. This CDR3 has 11 residues. V lost 2 bases and J lost 8, with 4 bases in between. Sequencing was carried out using blood. This sequence was found in a young woman with Graves' hyperthyroidism that later progressed to Graves' ophthalmopathy. The chain is built from TRBV2 and TRBJ2-1; D gene uncertain. CDR3 nucleotides: TGTGCCAGCAGTGAAACCTATGAGCAGTTCTTC. Translated, it gives CASSETYEQFF. Based on the CDR3 plus reference TRBV2 and TRBJ2-1, the full variable domain is EPEVTQTPSHQVTQMGQEVILRCVPISNHLYFYWYRQILGQKVEFLVSFYNNEISEKSEIFDDQFSVERPDGSNFTLKIRSTKLEDSAMYFCASSETYEQFFGPGTRLTVL.